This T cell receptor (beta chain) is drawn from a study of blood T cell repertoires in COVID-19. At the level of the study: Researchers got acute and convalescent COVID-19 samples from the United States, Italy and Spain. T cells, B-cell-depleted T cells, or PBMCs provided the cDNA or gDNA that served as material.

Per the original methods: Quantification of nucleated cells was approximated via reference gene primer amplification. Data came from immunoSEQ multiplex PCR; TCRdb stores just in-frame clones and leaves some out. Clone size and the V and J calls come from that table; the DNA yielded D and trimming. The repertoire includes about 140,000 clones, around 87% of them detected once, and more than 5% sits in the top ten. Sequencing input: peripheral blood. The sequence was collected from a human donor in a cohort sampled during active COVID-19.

The DNA of the CDR3 is TGTGCCAGCAGTTTCGTGGGACAGGGCAGTACTGAAGCTTTCTTT. Its protein product is CASSFVGQGSTEAFF. This chain links TRBV27 with TRBJ1-1, with 9 bases that match TRBD1. CDR3 size: 15 residues. The germline CDR1 and CDR2 sequences are MNHEY and SMNVEV (reference sequence). V dropped 3 bases and J dropped 5; count of bases not matched to a gene: 7.